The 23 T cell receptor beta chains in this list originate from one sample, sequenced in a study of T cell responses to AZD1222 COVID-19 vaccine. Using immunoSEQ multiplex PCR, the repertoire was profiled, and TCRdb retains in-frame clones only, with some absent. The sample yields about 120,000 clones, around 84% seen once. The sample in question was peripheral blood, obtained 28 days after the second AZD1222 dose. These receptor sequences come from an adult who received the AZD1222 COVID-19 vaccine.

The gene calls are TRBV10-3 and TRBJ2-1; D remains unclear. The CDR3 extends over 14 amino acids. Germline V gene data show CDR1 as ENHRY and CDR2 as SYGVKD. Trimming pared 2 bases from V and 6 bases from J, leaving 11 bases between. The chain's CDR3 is CAISEMGPRNEQFF. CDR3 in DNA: TGTGCCATCAGTGAGATGGGCCCCCGCAATGAGCAGTTCTTC.

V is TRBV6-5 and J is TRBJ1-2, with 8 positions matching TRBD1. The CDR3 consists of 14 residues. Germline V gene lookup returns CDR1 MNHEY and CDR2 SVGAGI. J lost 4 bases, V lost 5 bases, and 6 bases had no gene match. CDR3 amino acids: CASSPGTGPYGYTF. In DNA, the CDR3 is TGTGCCAGCAGTCCCGGGACAGGCCCCTATGGCTACACCTTC.

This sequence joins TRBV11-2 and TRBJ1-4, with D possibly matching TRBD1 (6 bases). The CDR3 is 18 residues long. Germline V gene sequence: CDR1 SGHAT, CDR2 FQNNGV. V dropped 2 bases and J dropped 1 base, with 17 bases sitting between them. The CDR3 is CASSLPGGTSQTNEKLFF. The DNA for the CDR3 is TGTGCCAGCAGCTTACCGGGGGGCACATCTCAAACTAATGAAAAACTGTTTTTT.

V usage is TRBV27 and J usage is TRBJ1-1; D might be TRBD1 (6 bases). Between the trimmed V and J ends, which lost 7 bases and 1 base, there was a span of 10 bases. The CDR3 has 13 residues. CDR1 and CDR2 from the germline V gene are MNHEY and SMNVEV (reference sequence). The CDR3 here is CASKDRPNTEAFF. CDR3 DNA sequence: TGTGCCAGCAAGGACAGACCGAACACTGAAGCTTTCTTT.

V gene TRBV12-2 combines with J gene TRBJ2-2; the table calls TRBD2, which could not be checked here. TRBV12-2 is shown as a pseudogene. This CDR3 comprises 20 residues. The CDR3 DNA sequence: TGTGCAAGTCGCGCCAAGAACAGAGGTACGGCGGGAGGGCCGTACGGGGAGCTGTTTTTT. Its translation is CASRAKNRGTAGGPYGELFF.

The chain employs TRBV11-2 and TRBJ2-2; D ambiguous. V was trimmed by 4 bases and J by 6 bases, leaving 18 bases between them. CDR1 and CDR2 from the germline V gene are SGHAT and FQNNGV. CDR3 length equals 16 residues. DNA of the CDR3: TGTGCCAGCAGCTGGGGAACTTCACTTATGGCCGGGGAGCTGTTTTTT. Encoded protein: CASSWGTSLMAGELFF.

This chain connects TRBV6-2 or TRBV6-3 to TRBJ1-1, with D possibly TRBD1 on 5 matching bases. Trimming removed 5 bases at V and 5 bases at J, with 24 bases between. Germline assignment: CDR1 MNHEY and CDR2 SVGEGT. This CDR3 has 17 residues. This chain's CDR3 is CASSLGHGALGWTEAFF. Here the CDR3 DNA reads TGTGCCAGCAGTCTCGGACATGGTGCTCTCGGGTGGACTGAAGCTTTCTTT.

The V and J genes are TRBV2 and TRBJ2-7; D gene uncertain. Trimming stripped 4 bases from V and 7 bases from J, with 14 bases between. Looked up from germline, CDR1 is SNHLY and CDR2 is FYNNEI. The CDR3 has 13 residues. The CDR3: CASSALGIREQYF. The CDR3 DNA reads TGTGCCAGCAGTGCCCTAGGGATACGGGAGCAGTACTTC.

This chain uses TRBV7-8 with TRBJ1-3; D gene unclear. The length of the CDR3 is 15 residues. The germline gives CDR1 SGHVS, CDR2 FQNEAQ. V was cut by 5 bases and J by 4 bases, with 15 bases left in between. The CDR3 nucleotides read TGTGCCAGCAGCCGAGGCCCAACCTCCGGAAACACCATATATTTT. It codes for CASSRGPTSGNTIYF.

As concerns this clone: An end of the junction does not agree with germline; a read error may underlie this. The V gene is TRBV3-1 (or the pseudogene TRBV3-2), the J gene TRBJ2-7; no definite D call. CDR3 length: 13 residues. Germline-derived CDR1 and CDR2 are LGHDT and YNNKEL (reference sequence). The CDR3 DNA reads TGTGCCAGCAGCCAACAGGTAGCCGAGACAATACTATTC. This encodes CASSQQVAETILF.

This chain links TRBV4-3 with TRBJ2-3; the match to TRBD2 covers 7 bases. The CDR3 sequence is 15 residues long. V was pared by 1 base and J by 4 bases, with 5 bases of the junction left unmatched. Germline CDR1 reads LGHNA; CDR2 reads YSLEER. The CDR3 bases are TGCGCCAGCAGCCAAGTCTCTAGCGGTGCAGATACGCAGTATTTT. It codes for CASSQVSSGADTQYF.

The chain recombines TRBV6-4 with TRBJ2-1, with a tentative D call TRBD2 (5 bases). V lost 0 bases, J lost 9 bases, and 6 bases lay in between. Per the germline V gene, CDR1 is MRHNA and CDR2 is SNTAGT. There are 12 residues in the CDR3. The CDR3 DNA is TGTGCCAGCAGTGACTCAGGAGGTGAGCAGTTCTTC. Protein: CASSDSGGEQFF.

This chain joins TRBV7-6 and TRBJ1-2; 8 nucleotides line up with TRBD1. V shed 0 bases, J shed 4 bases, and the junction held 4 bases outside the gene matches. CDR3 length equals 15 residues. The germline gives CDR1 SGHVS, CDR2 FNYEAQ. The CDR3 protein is CASSLAPGQGYGYTF. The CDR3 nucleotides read TGTGCCAGCAGCTTAGCGCCCGGACAGGGCTATGGCTACACCTTC.

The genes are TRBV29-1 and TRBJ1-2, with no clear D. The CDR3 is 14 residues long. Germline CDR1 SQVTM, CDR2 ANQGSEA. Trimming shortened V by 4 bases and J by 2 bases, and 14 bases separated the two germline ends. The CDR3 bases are TGCAGCGTTGGCGGAGGAGAAAAAAACTATGGCTACACCTTC. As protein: CSVGGGEKNYGYTF. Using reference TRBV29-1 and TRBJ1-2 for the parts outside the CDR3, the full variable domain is SAVISQKPSRDICQRGTSLTIQCQVDSQVTMMFWYRQQPGQSLTLIATANQGSEATYESGFVIDKFPISRPNLTFSTLTVSNMSPEDSSIYLCSVGGGEKNYGYTFGSGTRLTVV.

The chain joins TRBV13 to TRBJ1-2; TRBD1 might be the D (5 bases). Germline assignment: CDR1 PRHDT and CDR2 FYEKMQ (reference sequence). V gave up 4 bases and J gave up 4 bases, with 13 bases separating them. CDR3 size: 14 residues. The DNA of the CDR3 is TGTGCCAGCAGCTCCGGGGGTAATATCTATGGCTACACCTTC. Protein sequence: CASSSGGNIYGYTF.

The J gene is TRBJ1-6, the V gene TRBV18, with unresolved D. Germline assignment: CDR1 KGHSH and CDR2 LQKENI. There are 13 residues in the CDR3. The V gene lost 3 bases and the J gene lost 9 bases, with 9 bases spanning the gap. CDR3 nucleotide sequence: TGTGCCAGCTCACCTTCCCCTTCTTCACCCCTCCACTTT. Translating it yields CASSPSPSSPLHF.

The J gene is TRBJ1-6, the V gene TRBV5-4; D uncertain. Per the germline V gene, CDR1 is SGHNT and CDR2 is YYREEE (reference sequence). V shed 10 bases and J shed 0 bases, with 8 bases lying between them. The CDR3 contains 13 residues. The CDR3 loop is CASRSSYNSPLHF. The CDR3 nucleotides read TGTGCCTCACGGAGCTCCTATAATTCACCCCTCCACTTT. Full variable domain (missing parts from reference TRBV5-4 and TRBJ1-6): ETGVTQSPTHLIKTRGQQVTLRCSSQSGHNTVSWYQQALGQGPQFIFQYYREEENGRGNFPPRFSGLQFPNYSSELNVNALELDDSALYLCASRSSYNSPLHFGNGTRLTVT.

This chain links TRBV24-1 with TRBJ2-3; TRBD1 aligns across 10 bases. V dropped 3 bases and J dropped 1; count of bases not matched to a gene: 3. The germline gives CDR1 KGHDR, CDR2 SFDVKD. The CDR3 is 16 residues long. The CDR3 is CATSDGDRGGTDTQYF. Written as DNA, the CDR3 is TGTGCCACCAGTGATGGGGACAGGGGAGGCACAGATACGCAGTATTTT.

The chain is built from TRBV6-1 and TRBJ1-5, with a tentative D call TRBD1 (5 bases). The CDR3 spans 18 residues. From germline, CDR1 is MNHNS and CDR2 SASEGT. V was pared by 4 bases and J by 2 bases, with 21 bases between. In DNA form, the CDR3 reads TGTGCCAGCAGTGTTACGGGGCCAGGCCATATTGGCAATCAGCCCCAGCATTTT. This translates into CASSVTGPGHIGNQPQHF.

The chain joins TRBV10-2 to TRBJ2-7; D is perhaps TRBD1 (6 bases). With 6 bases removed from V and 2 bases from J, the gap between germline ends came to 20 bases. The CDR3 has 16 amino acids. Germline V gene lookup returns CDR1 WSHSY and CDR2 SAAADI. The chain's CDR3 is CASRGIQGSSTYEQYF. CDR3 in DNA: TGCGCCAGCAGGGGTATACAGGGATCCTCAACCTACGAGCAGTACTTC.

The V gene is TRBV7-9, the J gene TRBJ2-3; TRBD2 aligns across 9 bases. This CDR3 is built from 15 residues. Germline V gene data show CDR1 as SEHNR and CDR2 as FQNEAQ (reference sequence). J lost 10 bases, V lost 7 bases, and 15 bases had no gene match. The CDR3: CASTIQAGGLGPQYF. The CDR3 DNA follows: TGTGCCAGCACCATTCAGGCGGGAGGGCTCGGCCCGCAGTATTTT.

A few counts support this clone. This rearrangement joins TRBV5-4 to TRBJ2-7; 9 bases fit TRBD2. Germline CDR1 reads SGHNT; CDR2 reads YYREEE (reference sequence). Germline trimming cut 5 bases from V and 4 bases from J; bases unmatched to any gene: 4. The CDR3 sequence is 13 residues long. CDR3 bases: TGTGCCAGCAGTGCTACTAGCGGGTACGAGCAGTACTTC. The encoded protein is CASSATSGYEQYF.

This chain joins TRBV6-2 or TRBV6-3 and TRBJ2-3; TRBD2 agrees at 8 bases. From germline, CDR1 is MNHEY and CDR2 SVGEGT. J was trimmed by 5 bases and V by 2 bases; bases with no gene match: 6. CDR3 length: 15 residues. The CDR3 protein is CASSYVAGQVDTQYF. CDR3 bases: TGTGCCAGCAGTTACGTAGCGGGGCAGGTAGATACGCAGTATTTT.